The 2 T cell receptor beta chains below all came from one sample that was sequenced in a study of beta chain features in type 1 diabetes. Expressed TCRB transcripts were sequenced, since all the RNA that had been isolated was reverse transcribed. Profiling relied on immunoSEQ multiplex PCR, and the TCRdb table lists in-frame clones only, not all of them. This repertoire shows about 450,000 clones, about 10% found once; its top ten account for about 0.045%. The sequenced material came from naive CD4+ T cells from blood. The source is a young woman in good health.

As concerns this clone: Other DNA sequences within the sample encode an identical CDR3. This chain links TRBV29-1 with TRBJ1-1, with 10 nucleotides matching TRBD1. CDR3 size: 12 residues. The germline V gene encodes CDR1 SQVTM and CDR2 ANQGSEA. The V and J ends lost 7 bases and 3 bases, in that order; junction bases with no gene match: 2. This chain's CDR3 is CSAGTGDTEAFF. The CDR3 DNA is TGCAGCGCAGGGACAGGGGACACTGAAGCTTTCTTT. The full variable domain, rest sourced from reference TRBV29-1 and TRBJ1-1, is SAVISQKPSRDICQRGTSLTIQCQVDSQVTMMFWYRQQPGQSLTLIATANQGSEATYESGFVIDKFPISRPNLTFSTLTVSNMSPEDSSIYLCSAGTGDTEAFFGQGTRLTVV.

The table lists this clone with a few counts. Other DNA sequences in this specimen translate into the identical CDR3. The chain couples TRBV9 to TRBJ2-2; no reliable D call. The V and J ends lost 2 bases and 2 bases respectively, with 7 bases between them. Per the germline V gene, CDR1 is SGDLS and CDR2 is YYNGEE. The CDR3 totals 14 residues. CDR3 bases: TGTGCCAGCAGCGTGGTAGGAAACACCGGGGAGCTGTTTTTT. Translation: CASSVVGNTGELFF.